This passage covers 29 T cell receptor beta chains from one sample sequenced in a study of T-cell reconstitution after alpha-beta-depleted transplantation in children. The authors prepared the TCRbeta library with unique molecular identifiers. In TCRdb, the PCR reads were re-called with MiXCR into one record per CDR3 protein. The repertoire consists of 530,000 or so distinct CDR3 sequences, with 27% occurring once and the leading ten covering 30% to 40%. Sequenced here: PBMCs, sampled before TCRalphabeta/CD19-depleted stem cell transplant. These receptors came from a boy less than two years old with Wiskott-Aldrich syndrome, due to receive a stem cell transplant.

The rearrangement joins TRBV14 to TRBJ2-1; 8 bases fit TRBD1. The CDR3 spans 17 residues. V was pared by 5 bases and J by 1 base, with 10 bases of the junction left unmatched. Germline-derived CDR1 and CDR2 are SGHDN and FVKESK. The chain's CDR3 is CASSLTLDRGSYNEQFF. DNA for the CDR3: TGTGCCAGCAGCTTAACCCTCGACAGGGGTTCCTACAATGAGCAGTTCTTC. The whole variable domain, filled in from reference TRBV14 and TRBJ2-1, reads EAGVTQFPSHSVIEKGQTVTLRCDPISGHDNLYWYRRVMGKEIKFLLHFVKESKQDESGMPNNRFLAERTGGTYSTLKVQPAELEDSGVYFCASSLTLDRGSYNEQFFGPGTRLTVL.

This clonotype was detected only a few times. This chain joins TRBV15 and TRBJ1-1; D possibly corresponds to TRBD1 (5 bases). The CDR3 covers 16 residues. The germline V and J ends were trimmed by 0 bases and 7 bases, with 18 bases remaining between them. Germline values: CDR1 LNHNV, CDR2 YYDKDF (reference sequence). DNA of the CDR3: TGTGCCACCAGCAGAGATGGGTACGGGGCCTCCGGTGAAGCTTTCTTT. It specifies CATSRDGYGASGEAFF.

This sequence joins TRBV11-2 and TRBJ1-2; the match to TRBD1 covers 11 bases. The V gene's germline CDR1 is SGHAT and CDR2 FQNNGV. V dropped 2 bases and J dropped 0; count of bases not matched to a gene: 8. The CDR3 covers 18 residues. The CDR3 sequence: CASSLPRDRGSTNYGYTF. The CDR3 coding sequence is TGTGCCAGCAGCTTACCCCGGGACAGGGGGTCTACTAACTATGGCTACACCTTC.

The CDR3 loop is CASSVGGGVNYEQYF. As DNA, the CDR3 is TGTGCCAGCAGCGTAGGGGGAGGGGTAAACTACGAGCAGTACTTC. The V and J genes are TRBV9 and TRBJ2-7; TRBD2 matches 7 bases. The CDR3 has 15 residues. CDR1 and CDR2 from the germline V gene are SGDLS and YYNGEE. Trimming cost V 0 bases and J 3 bases; bases outside gene matches: 6.

The rearrangement uses TRBV11-2 and TRBJ2-5; 14 nucleotides align to TRBD2. From germline, CDR1 is SGHAT and CDR2 FQNNGV. The ends lost 1 base at V and 4 bases at J; junction bases unmatched: 5. This CDR3 region has 17 residues. CDR3 residues: CASSLGGLAGEGETQYF. The CDR3 DNA reads TGTGCCAGCAGCTTAGGGGGACTAGCGGGAGAAGGAGAGACCCAGTACTTC.

V is TRBV5-1 and J is TRBJ2-1; D may be TRBD2 (6 bases). Looked up from germline, CDR1 is SGHRS and CDR2 is YFSETQ. The CDR3 is made up of 15 amino acids. V was cut by 0 bases and J by 7 bases, with 14 bases left in between. The CDR3 loop is CASSLDVGLGNEQFF. The DNA for the CDR3 is TGCGCCAGCAGCTTGGATGTGGGACTGGGGAATGAGCAGTTCTTC.

The rearrangement joins TRBV7-3 to TRBJ2-5; a possible D gene is TRBD1 (6 bases). Germline V gene lookup returns CDR1 SGHTA and CDR2 FQGTGA. The CDR3 length is 15 residues. V was clipped by 4 bases and J by 1 base, with 13 bases between them. DNA for the CDR3: TGTGCCAGCAGCTCGACAGGCGACCCCCAAGAGACCCAGTACTTC. It translates to CASSSTGDPQETQYF.

This clonotype turned up a few times. The chain uses TRBV12-3 or TRBV12-4 and TRBJ2-1; TRBD1 might be the D (6 bases). V was shortened by 4 bases and J by 6 bases, with 10 bases between the two germline ends. This CDR3 spans 13 amino acids. The CDR3 DNA sequence: TGTGCCAGCAGTTGGGACACGATCAATGAGCAGTTCTTC. Translation gives CASSWDTINEQFF.

This clonotype has only a few counts. The CDR3 DNA follows: TGTGCCAGCGCCGAAGGGGCCGAGCAGTACTTC. Amino acid sequence: CASAEGAEQYF. The rearrangement joins TRBV12-3 or TRBV12-4 to TRBJ2-7, with D possibly TRBD1 on 5 matching bases. The V end was cut by 8 bases, the J end by 6 bases, with 11 bases between. This CDR3 contains 11 residues.

The V call is TRBV28, the J call TRBJ2-5, with D maybe TRBD2 (6 bases). The CDR3 is 12 amino acids. The ends were cut back, 11 bases at V and 2 bases at J, with 12 bases in the middle. Per the germline V gene, CDR1 is MDHEN and CDR2 is SYDVKM. The CDR3 spells CAGARGQETQYF. The CDR3 coding sequence is TGTGCCGGTGCTCGGGGGCAAGAGACCCAGTACTTC.

The rearrangement uses TRBV5-1 and TRBJ1-5; D not resolved. The CDR3 has 14 amino acids. V dropped 2 bases and J dropped 7 bases, with 13 bases sitting between them. Germline CDR1 and CDR2: SGHRS and YFSETQ. CDR3 bases: TGCGCCAGCAGCTTATTGGCAGGTAGCCAGCCCCAGCATTTT. This codes for CASSLLAGSQPQHF.

This clonotype has only a few counts. The chain recombines TRBV5-1 with TRBJ2-4; the D is unclear. CDR3 length: 13 amino acids. Germline V lookup: CDR1 SGHRS, CDR2 YFSETQ. V lost 2 bases and J 8 bases, leaving 11 bases between the germline ends. The CDR3 reads CASSLGQKDIQYF. CDR3 DNA: TGCGCCAGCAGCTTAGGTCAGAAGGACATTCAGTACTTC.

This chain links TRBV11-2 with TRBJ2-5; 14 nucleotides align to TRBD2. The CDR3 runs to 16 residues. Germline loops: CDR1 SGHAT, CDR2 FQNNGV. The V and J ends lost 5 bases and 5 bases, in that order; junction bases with no gene match: 7. The CDR3 sequence is CASSPRLAGGLETQYF. DNA of the CDR3: TGTGCCAGCAGCCCCCGACTAGCGGGAGGGTTGGAGACCCAGTACTTC.

This clonotype was seen only a few times. This chain links TRBV5-1 with TRBJ2-1; 7 nucleotides line up with TRBD1. The CDR3 length is 17 residues. V was clipped by 3 bases and J by 3 bases; unmatched bases: 12. Germline V gene sequence: CDR1 SGHRS, CDR2 YFSETQ. Here the CDR3 reads CASSWTGFTLLYNEQFF. The CDR3 nucleotides read TGCGCCAGCAGCTGGACAGGTTTTACATTGCTCTACAATGAGCAGTTCTTC.

The CDR3 DNA follows: TGTGCCAGCAGCGGCACAGGGGTCGGACAGCCCCAGCATTTT. This translates into CASSGTGVGQPQHF. The chain combines TRBV6-1 with TRBJ1-5; TRBD1 aligns across 7 bases. The CDR3 runs to 14 residues. Germline CDR1 reads MNHNS; CDR2 reads SASEGT. V trimming: 6 bases; J trimming: 7 bases; junction bases outside the gene matches: 9.

This clonotype was detected a few times. This chain joins TRBV7-2 and TRBJ2-7; TRBD1 aligns across 11 bases. Trimming at V came to 1 base and at J to 3 bases, leaving 2 bases not matched to a gene. Looked up from germline, CDR1 is SGHTA and CDR2 is FQGNSA. CDR3 size: 15 residues. Written as DNA, the CDR3 is TGTGCCAGCAGCTTAGTGGGGACAGGGGGCTACGAGCAGTACTTC. Protein: CASSLVGTGGYEQYF.

This chain connects TRBV20-1 to TRBJ2-5; 11 bases fit TRBD2. Germline trimming cut 5 bases from V and 5 bases from J; bases unmatched to any gene: 10. The germline CDR1 and CDR2 sequences are DFQATT and SNEGSKA (reference sequence). CDR3 length: 15 residues. The CDR3 region is CSAEPLAGVWETQYF. The CDR3 DNA is TGCAGTGCTGAACCACTAGCGGGAGTTTGGGAGACCCAGTACTTC.

The chain employs TRBV24-1 and TRBJ2-6; 10 bases align to TRBD2. J was trimmed by 0 bases and V by 5 bases; bases with no gene match: 6. CDR3 length equals 18 residues. CDR1 and CDR2 (germline): KGHDR, SFDVKD. The DNA for the CDR3 is TGTGCCACCAGTGCCCAACTAGCGGGGAGCTCTGGGGCCAACGTCCTGACTTTC. Amino acid sequence: CATSAQLAGSSGANVLTF.

This sequence joins TRBV29-1 and TRBJ2-1; no definite D call. This CDR3 region has 12 residues. CDR1 and CDR2 (germline): SQVTM, ANQGSEA. Trimming stripped 3 bases from V and 9 bases from J, with 12 bases between. This CDR3 is CSVDSLGVEQFF. The CDR3 DNA is TGCAGCGTTGACTCTCTTGGGGTTGAGCAGTTCTTC.

This clonotype was detected a few times. J is TRBJ2-3 and V is TRBV9; D not certain. The CDR3 sequence is 15 residues long. The V gene's germline CDR1 is SGDLS and CDR2 YYNGEE. The V end was cut by 0 bases, the J end by 4 bases, with 12 bases between. The CDR3 spells CASSVVDAGADTQYF. For the CDR3, the DNA is TGTGCCAGCAGCGTAGTAGATGCAGGCGCAGATACGCAGTATTTT.

In this sample, this clonotype turned up many times. This chain uses TRBV29-1 with TRBJ1-2; D is perhaps TRBD1 (6 bases). This CDR3 contains 14 residues. The V gene's germline CDR1 is SQVTM and CDR2 ANQGSEA. V lost 5 bases to trimming and J lost 7 bases, with 20 bases between them. The CDR3 here is CSVQRPGLDSGYTF. As DNA, the CDR3 is TGCAGCGTTCAACGTCCAGGGCTGGACAGTGGCTACACCTTC.

This clonotype showed up just a few times. The chain links TRBV5-1 to TRBJ2-1; possibly TRBD2 for D (6 bases). Germline values: CDR1 SGHRS, CDR2 YFSETQ. The V and J ends lost 0 bases and 7 bases respectively, with 8 bases between them. This CDR3 comprises 13 residues. The CDR3 DNA reads TGCGCCAGCAGCTTGGGGACTAAGAATGAGCAGTTCTTC. Amino acids: CASSLGTKNEQFF.

The chain links TRBV28 to TRBJ1-5, with TRBD1 as a possible D gene (5 bases). V shed 3 bases and J shed 2 bases, with 14 bases lying between them. CDR1 and CDR2 from the germline V gene are MDHEN and SYDVKM. The CDR3 runs to 16 residues. The CDR3 loop is CASSFHQGGGNQPQHF. CDR3 coding DNA: TGTGCCAGCAGTTTTCACCAGGGAGGGGGCAATCAGCCCCAGCATTTT.

This clonotype was seen a few times. The V gene is TRBV29-1, the J gene TRBJ1-2, with 8 bases matching TRBD1. The CDR3 contains 15 residues. The V gene end was trimmed by 1 base and the J gene end by 1 base; junction bases not matched to a gene: 5. The germline gives CDR1 SQVTM, CDR2 ANQGSEA. Here the CDR3 reads CSVEARQGNNYGYTF. Here the CDR3 DNA reads TGCAGCGTTGAAGCGAGACAGGGGAATAACTATGGCTACACCTTC.

The rearrangement joins TRBV10-2 to TRBJ2-7, with 9 bases lining up with TRBD1. This CDR3 comprises 13 residues. V trimming: 8 bases; J trimming: 4 bases; junction bases outside the gene matches: 6. The germline V gene has CDR1 WSHSY and CDR2 SAAADI. The CDR3 protein is CASRDRVRYEQYF. CDR3 bases: TGCGCCAGCCGGGACAGGGTTCGGTACGAGCAGTACTTC.

The chain carries TRBV5-1 and TRBJ1-5; D call uncertain. The CDR3 runs 15 residues. The germline V and J ends were trimmed by 2 bases and 4 bases, with 13 bases remaining between them. Germline CDR1 reads SGHRS; CDR2 reads YFSETQ. The CDR3 nucleotides read TGCGCCAGCAGCTTTAACGGCGACCTAAATCAGCCCCAGCATTTT. This sequence encodes CASSFNGDLNQPQHF.

V and J are TRBV4-2 and TRBJ2-6; D gene ambiguous. The CDR3 runs 17 residues. V gave up 2 bases and J gave up 4 bases, with 15 bases separating them. Germline CDR1 LGHNA, CDR2 YNFKEQ. The CDR3 here is CASSQNIQSPGANVLTF. CDR3 nucleotide sequence: TGTGCCAGCAGCCAAAACATTCAGTCTCCCGGGGCCAACGTCCTGACTTTC.

This clonotype appeared a few times. The chain recombines TRBV28 with TRBJ1-2; D not certain. Trimming cost V 2 bases and J 8 bases, with 12 bases left between them. Germline lookup yields CDR1 MDHEN and CDR2 SYDVKM. This CDR3 comprises 13 residues. The DNA for the CDR3 is TGTGCCAGCAGTTTAAACCCACTGGGGGGCTACACCTTC. This translates into CASSLNPLGGYTF.

This clonotype appeared once. The chain employs TRBV20-1 and TRBJ2-7, with D possibly matching TRBD2 (5 bases). V lost 4 bases and J 1 base, leaving 17 bases between the germline ends. This CDR3 contains 15 residues. Per germline, CDR1 DFQATT and CDR2 SNEGSKA (reference sequence). The CDR3 reads CSAKKNFRTSYEQYF. In DNA form, the CDR3 reads TGCAGTGCTAAGAAGAACTTTCGGACTTCCTACGAGCAGTACTTC.